One and the same sample provided the 18 T cell receptor beta chains below, sequenced in a study of T cell clonality in common variable immunodeficiency (dated by TCRdb to the mid-2010s). Library creation used the immunoSEQ multiplex PCR assay. TCRdb provides this immuneACCESS table in a form limited to in-frame rearrangements. Some clones are lacking; in checked studies, under half of them reflect an unresolved V gene, and why the rest are absent is not known. The table gives 51,000 or so clones for this sample, with none occurring only once. Clones ranked in the top ten supply around 2% of the sample. The specimen was peripheral blood mononuclear cells. These receptors all stem from a person aged 18 to 70 in good health.

This clone was seen at least ten times. The CDR3 goes on 3 residues after the read ends, and that part is filled in from the germline J gene. V gene TRBV2 combines with J gene TRBJ1-1; D not certain. Per germline, CDR1 SNHLY and CDR2 FYNNEI. The length of the CDR3 is 13 residues. This CDR3 is CASSESWTAEAFF. The CDR3 bases that were read are TGTGCCAGCAGTGAATCATGGACTGCAGAA.

Note on this clone: The CDR3 extends 3 residues past the end of the read, so its final part is completed from the germline J gene. This chain links TRBV7-3 with TRBJ1-2; D gene ambiguous. The CDR3 has 13 residues. In germline, CDR1 is SGHTA, CDR2 FQGTGA. CDR3 amino acids: CASSLGGSNDYTF. The sequenced part of the CDR3 DNA is TGTGCCAGCAGCTTAGGCGGGAGTAATGAC.

This clone was picked up many times. The read is 3 residues too short to cover the CDR3 end, so that end is filled in from the germline J gene. This chain links TRBV6-1 with TRBJ2-1; 7 bases map to TRBD2. Unmatched junction bases numbered 3, after V lost 0 bases and J lost 1 base. This CDR3 is 16 amino acids long. From germline, CDR1 is MNHNS and CDR2 SASEGT. The sequenced CDR3 bases are TGTGCCAGCAGTGAAGCGCAGCGGGGATCCTACAATGAG. This sequence encodes CASSEAQRGSYNE. The entire CDR3 reads CASSEAQRGSYNEQFF.

A word on this clone: The CDR3 extends 3 residues past the end of the read, so its final part is completed from the germline J gene. This rearrangement joins TRBV7-9 to TRBJ1-2; the D gene is possibly TRBD1 (6 bases). The germline CDR1 and CDR2 sequences are SEHNR and FQNEAQ (reference sequence). CDR3 size: 15 residues. The DNA read from the CDR3 is TGTGCCAGCAGCTTAGGACAGGCGACATCCTACGAC. Translated, it gives CASSLGQATSYD. The CDR3, in full, reads CASSLGQATSYDYTF.

For this clone: The read terminates 3 residues ahead of where the CDR3 ends, so the germline J gene completes it. This chain links TRBV2 with TRBJ1-5, with 9 positions matching TRBD1. The CDR3 spans 14 residues. The ends lost 4 bases at V and 7 bases at J; junction bases unmatched: 5. The V gene's germline CDR1 is SNHLY and CDR2 FYNNEI. Partial CDR3 DNA: TGTGCCAGCAGTGCCACAGGGGGCGGGCAGCCC. This gives the protein CASSATGGGQP. The full-length CDR3 reads as CASSATGGGQPQHF.

This clone has at least ten counts. The read ends 3 residues before the CDR3 terminus; that terminus is restored from the germline J gene. The chain combines TRBV5-6 with TRBJ2-5; 8 nucleotides align to TRBD1. This CDR3 is 14 amino acids long. Trimming removed 4 bases from V and 7 bases from J; junction bases left unmatched: 9. Germline loops: CDR1 SGHDT, CDR2 YYEEEE. CDR3 sequence: CASSPLRGLGTQYF. The sequenced part of the CDR3 DNA is TGTGCCAGCAGCCCGCTCAGGGGGCTGGGGACC.

This clone showed up many times. The read ends 3 residues before the CDR3 terminus; that terminus is restored from the germline J gene. The V and J genes are TRBV18 and TRBJ2-1; tentative D call: TRBD1 (5 bases). Germline CDR1 KGHSH, CDR2 LQKENI. The CDR3 totals 16 residues. The V end was cut by 3 bases, the J end by 0 bases, with 12 bases between. The DNA read from the CDR3 is TGTGCCAGCTCACCGCAGACAGCAAGCTCCTACAATGAG. Translating gives CASSPQTASSYNE. The whole CDR3 sequence is CASSPQTASSYNEQFF.

This clone came up many times. The read ends 3 residues before the CDR3 terminus; that terminus is restored from the germline J gene. V is TRBV6-2 or TRBV6-3 and J is TRBJ2-7; 10 bases align to TRBD1. CDR1 and CDR2 from the germline V gene are MNHEY and SVGEGT. Trimming took 6 bases from V and 5 from J; bases not matched to a gene: 13. This CDR3 is built from 16 residues. The CDR3 sequence: CASRPDRGRRGHEQYF. CDR3 DNA, as far as it was read: TGTGCCAGCAGGCCCGACAGGGGGCGGAGGGGTCACGAG.

This clone was counted many times. The CDR3 here is CASSHKPGQGVGAYGYTF. The sequenced CDR3 bases are TGTGCCAGCAGCCACAAACCGGGACAGGGGGTGGGTGCCTATGGC. This rearrangement joins TRBV14 to TRBJ1-2, with 11 bases lining up with TRBD1. The missing CDR3 end, 3 residues past where the read stops, is filled in from the germline J gene. V lost 3 bases and J lost 4; bases outside the gene matches: 13. The CDR3 is 18 residues long. The V gene's germline CDR1 is SGHDN and CDR2 FVKESK.

This clone was seen repeatedly, ten times or more. The read ends 3 residues before the CDR3 terminus; that terminus is restored from the germline J gene. The rearrangement joins TRBV19 to TRBJ2-3; 9 nucleotides align to TRBD2. Germline lookup yields CDR1 LNHDA and CDR2 SQIVND (reference sequence). The CDR3 is 14 residues long. Unmatched junction bases numbered 4, after V lost 8 bases and J lost 1 base. The covered CDR3 bases are TGTGCCAGTGGTTGGACTAGCGGCACAGATACG. Translating gives CASGWTSGTDT. In full, the CDR3 is CASGWTSGTDTQYF.

As regards this clone: Read sequence stops 3 residues before the CDR3 end, and the germline J gene provides the missing end. This chain links TRBV7-9 with TRBJ2-1, with 7 bases that match TRBD1. Per germline, CDR1 SEHNR and CDR2 FQNEAQ (reference sequence). CDR3 size: 12 residues. V gave up 5 bases and J gave up 9 bases; unmatched junction bases: 4. The CDR3 here is CASSLQGLEQFF. CDR3 bases read: TGTGCCAGCAGCCTACAGGGGCTTGAG.

This clone has ten or more counts. Sequencing ends 3 residues short of the CDR3 end; the germline J gene provides the rest. The chain couples TRBV5-1 to TRBJ2-5, with D perhaps TRBD1 (6 bases). This CDR3 has 13 residues. V was cut by 2 bases and J by 4 bases, with 9 bases left in between. Germline V gene data show CDR1 as SGHRS and CDR2 as YFSETQ. The covered CDR3 bases are TGCGCCAGCAGCTTTACAGGGCCAGAGACC. Translation gives CASSFTGPET. The entire CDR3 reads CASSFTGPETQYF.

This clone was seen ten or more times. From the germline J gene comes the end of the CDR3, since the read stops 3 residues before it. This chain joins TRBV7-9 and TRBJ2-5; tentative D call: TRBD1 (8 bases). V gave up 5 bases and J gave up 5 bases, with 18 bases separating them. There are 15 residues in the CDR3. The V gene's germline CDR1 is SEHNR and CDR2 FQNEAQ (reference sequence). The covered CDR3 bases are TGTGCCAGCAGCCCCCGGACAGGGAGGGTTGAGACC. It encodes CASSPRTGRVET. The CDR3 reads in full as CASSPRTGRVETQYF.

This clone was detected many times. CDR3 residues: CASSDMTGGATEAFF. Incomplete CDR3 DNA: TGTGCCAGCAGTGATATGACAGGGGGCGCGACTGAA. The chain has TRBV6-1 and TRBJ1-1; 10 nucleotides match TRBD1. The read finishes 3 residues shy of the CDR3 end, and the germline J gene is used to complete it. Germline V gene lookup returns CDR1 MNHNS and CDR2 SASEGT. The junction had 6 bases not matched to a gene; V was cut back by 3 bases and J by 5 bases. This CDR3 has 15 amino acids.

This clone was recorded at least ten times. The CDR3 extends 3 residues past the end of the read, so its final part is completed from the germline J gene. The chain has TRBV20-1 and TRBJ1-5; the D gene is possibly TRBD1 (5 bases). The CDR3 has 15 amino acids. With 0 bases removed from V and 2 bases from J, the gap between germline ends came to 11 bases. Germline CDR1 is DFQATT and CDR2 is SNEGSKA (reference sequence). CDR3: CSAREGSGGNQPQHF. CDR3 DNA (partial): TGCAGTGCTAGAGAAGGCTCGGGGGGCAATCAGCCC.

In its sample, this clone was seen a few times. The DNA ends 3 residues before the CDR3 does, and the rest of the CDR3 is filled in from the germline J gene. V is TRBV5-1 and J is TRBJ2-3, with TRBD2 matching over 13 bases. CDR1 SGHRS and CDR2 YFSETQ come from the germline V gene. V was pared by 1 base and J by 4 bases, with 6 bases of the junction left unmatched. The CDR3 is 17 residues long. CDR3 DNA (partial): TGCGCCAGCAGCTTGACTATAACTAGCGGGGGGGCAGATACG. Translated: CASSLTITSGGADT. The CDR3 as a whole reads CASSLTITSGGADTQYF.

A few counts support this clone. The CDR3 end falls 3 residues outside the read, so it is completed with the germline J gene. The chain uses TRBV7-7 and TRBJ2-7, with 9 nucleotides matching TRBD1. The CDR3 loop spans 15 amino acids. Trimming at V came to 6 bases and at J to 4 bases, leaving 10 bases not matched to a gene. CDR1 SSHAT and CDR2 FNYEAQ come from the germline V gene (reference sequence). The covered CDR3 bases are TGTGCCAGCAGTGAGGGGCCGGGACAGGGTTACGAG. It translates to CASSEGPGQGYE. The whole CDR3 sequence is CASSEGPGQGYEQYF.

This clone was counted many times. The CDR3 end falls 3 residues outside the read, so it is completed with the germline J gene. This chain joins TRBV20-1 and TRBJ2-5, with 10 bases fitting TRBD2. This CDR3 is 14 amino acids long. Germline assignment: CDR1 DFQATT and CDR2 SNEGSKA (reference sequence). Germline trimming cut 8 bases from V and 4 bases from J; bases unmatched to any gene: 10. This CDR3 is CSCRRLAGIETQYF. The part of the CDR3 DNA that was read is TGCAGTTGCCGACGACTAGCGGGCATAGAGACC.